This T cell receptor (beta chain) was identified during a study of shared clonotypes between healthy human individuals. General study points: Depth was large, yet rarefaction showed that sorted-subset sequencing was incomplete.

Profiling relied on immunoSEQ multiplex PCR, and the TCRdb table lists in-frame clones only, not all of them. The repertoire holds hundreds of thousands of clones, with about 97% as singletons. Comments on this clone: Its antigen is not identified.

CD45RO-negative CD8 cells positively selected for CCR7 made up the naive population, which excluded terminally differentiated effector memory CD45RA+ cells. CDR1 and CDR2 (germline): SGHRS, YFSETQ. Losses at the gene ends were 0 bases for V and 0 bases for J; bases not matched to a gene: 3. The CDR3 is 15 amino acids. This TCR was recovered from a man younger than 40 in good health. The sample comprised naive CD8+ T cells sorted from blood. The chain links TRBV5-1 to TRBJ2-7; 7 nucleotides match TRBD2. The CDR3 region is CASSLGGGSSYEQYF. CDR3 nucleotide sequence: TGCGCCAGCAGCTTGGGTGGCGGGAGCTCCTACGAGCAGTACTTC.